The source of this T cell receptor beta chain is a study of T cell responses to AZD1222 COVID-19 vaccine. TCRdb keeps only in-frame clones here, not all; method: immunoSEQ multiplex PCR. This table has roughly 97,000 clones, about 89% appearing once. A few counts support this clone. What it binds is not known. The study, taken as a whole, reports: Vaccination with two AZD1222 doses was followed by a rise in Spike-specific TCR breadth and depth. It was only after the peak T cell response that any repertoires were sampled. As reported, nearly half of all spike-specific TCRs target variant regions that are unmutated.

Between the trimmed V and J ends, which lost 6 bases and 8 bases, there was a span of 16 bases. From germline, CDR1 is MNHEY and CDR2 SVGAGI. This CDR3 has 14 residues. V and J are TRBV6-5 and TRBJ1-4; a possible D gene is TRBD1 (5 bases). The receptor was isolated from an adult who received the MenACWY meningococcal vaccine as a control. The sequencing used peripheral blood, collected 28 days after the second dose of the MenACWY control vaccine. The CDR3: CASSLVQGGEKLFF. In nucleotides, the CDR3 is TGTGCCAGCAGCCTGGTCCAGGGAGGCGAAAAACTGTTTTTT.